This TCR beta chain was observed in a study of blood T cell repertoires in COVID-19. Overall study: Specimens from acute and convalescent COVID-19 originated in the United States, Italy and Spain. From T cells, B-cell-depleted T cells, or PBMCs came the material, which was cDNA or gDNA.

Between the trimmed V and J ends, which lost 5 bases and 4 bases, there was a span of 21 bases. The germline V gene has CDR1 SEHNR and CDR2 FQNEAQ (reference sequence). This CDR3 has 16 residues. The authors' processing: Reference gene primer amplification yielded estimated nucleated cell counts. The assay was immunoSEQ multiplex PCR, and TCRdb's table has in-frame clones only and misses some. V and J calls and clone size are as listed in that table; D and trimming were resolved from the DNA. The sample lists around 140,000 clones; 89% were seen once. Sequenced: peripheral blood. This chain connects TRBV7-9 to TRBJ2-7; tentative D call: TRBD1 (6 bases). The clonotype comes from a human donor in a cohort sampled during active COVID-19. The CDR3 DNA reads TGTGCCAGCAGCCCGAAATTTCGGACAGCCTTATACGAGCAGTACTTC. This encodes CASSPKFRTALYEQYF.